This is a list of T cell receptor beta chains from one sample in a study of blood T cell repertoires in COVID-19. This table comes from immunoSEQ multiplex PCR, and its TCRdb copy is limited to in-frame clones, with some not included. Counted here are approximately 210,000 clones, approximately 82% occurring once; the ten biggest clones make up 12%. Sequenced material: peripheral blood. The receptors were gathered from a woman between 35 and 50 years old with acute or convalescent COVID-19. The CDR3 runs from the conserved cysteine through the conserved F or W. D genes are given only for firm matches. Rows give clone size only sometimes, using once, few, many, or a class for an expanded clone.

many,TRBD2,TRBV24-1,TRBJ2-1,TGTGCCACCAGTGATCTCCCGACTAGCGGGTCCTACAATGAGCAGTTCTTC,CATSDLPTSGSYNEQFF
few,.,TRBV28,TRBJ1-1,TGTGCCAGCAGTTTAGGGCGACGGTTCACTGAAGCTTTCTTT,CASSLGRRFTEAFF
.,TRBD1,TRBV18,TRBJ1-4,TGTGCCAGCTGCCGGGACAGGGGAGAAAAACTGTTTTTT,CASCRDRGEKLFF
.,.,TRBV18,TRBJ1-2,TGTGCCAGTTTAGACGGAGCTAACTATGGCTACACCTTC,CASLDGANYGYTF
.,TRBD2,TRBV19,TRBJ2-3,TGTGCCACAAGAGGGAACCAAGCGGGGGGGCGCCTTGATACGCAGTATTTT,CATRGNQAGGRLDTQYF
.,.,TRBV5-1,TRBJ2-1,TGCGCCAGCAGATTAGCGCCCTCCTACAATGAGCAGTTCTTC,CASRLAPSYNEQFF
.,.,TRBV18,TRBJ1-1,TGTGCCAGCTCACCACCGGGCGCGAACACTGAAGCTTTCTTT,CASSPPGANTEAFF
.,TRBD1,TRBV7-8,TRBJ2-3,TGTGCCAGCAGCCAGGGGCCCAGGGGGCGATTCACAGATACGCAGTATTTT,CASSQGPRGRFTDTQYF
.,.,TRBV10-3,TRBJ1-2,TGTGCCATCAGTGATGGGCAGGGGATAAGCTATGGCTACACCTTC,CAISDGQGISYGYTF
few,.,TRBV10-3,TRBJ2-2,TGTGCCATCAGTGAGTCCACCGGGAGTGGGGCCGGGGAGCTGTTTTTT,CAISESTGSGAGELFF
.,TRBD2,TRBV7-8,TRBJ2-3,TGTGCCAGCAGCTTAGGTAGCGGGGGGGCAGATACGCAGTATTTT,CASSLGSGGADTQYF
.,.,TRBV12-5,TRBJ1-2,TGTGCTAGTGGTTTCGTACCACAGTATTCGGCCTATGGCTACACCTTC,CASGFVPQYSAYGYTF
.,TRBD2,TRBV5-4,TRBJ2-3,TGTGCCAGCAGCTTGGGTGGACTAGCGGGAGTAGAAGATACGCAGTATTTT,CASSLGGLAGVEDTQYF
.,.,TRBV5-4,TRBJ2-4,TGTGCCAGCAGCTTGGGTATAGCGGCGGACATTCAGTACTTC,CASSLGIAADIQYF